Following are 5 T cell receptor beta chains from one sample sequenced in a study of cytotoxic CD8 clonotypes in ibrutinib-treated CLL (dated by TCRdb to the early 2020s). Taken with the paper, the label for time point translates to: approximately twelve months on ibrutinib. Library method: the immunoSEQ multiplex PCR assay. In its TCRdb copy, this immuneACCESS table keeps in-frame sequences only and misses some clones. Where compared with another copy, unresolved V genes explain less than half of these, and the others have no known cause. This sample gives about 130,000 clones in total; approximately 80% of them show up just once. Clones ranked in the top ten supply roughly 13% of the sample. The sequenced sample was PBMCs, obtained after 12 months of ibrutinib treatment. The origin of the receptors is a human donor with chronic lymphocytic leukemia.

This clone was picked up a small number of times. The CDR3 DNA reads TGCGCCAGCAGCGACAGGGTTCAAGAGACCCAGTACTTC. Its protein is CASSDRVQETQYF. V gene TRBV5-1 combines with J gene TRBJ2-5, with 7 bases identical to TRBD1. J gave up 2 bases and V 4 bases, and 2 bases lay outside the gene matches. From germline, CDR1 is SGHRS and CDR2 YFSETQ. The CDR3 covers 13 residues.

The rearrangement uses TRBV4-3 and TRBJ2-3, with a weak D call TRBD1 (5 bases). Germline CDR1 reads LGHNA; CDR2 reads YSLEER. This CDR3 has 16 amino acids. Trimming left V 0 bases short and J 6 bases short, with 16 bases between. This chain's CDR3 is CASSQDLGLGQDTQYF. CDR3 bases: TGCGCCAGCAGCCAAGATCTAGGGCTGGGGCAGGATACGCAGTATTTT.

V usage is TRBV5-6 and J usage is TRBJ1-3; D not resolved. V gave up 3 bases and J gave up 0 bases, with 16 bases separating them. Germline CDR1 SGHDT, CDR2 YYEEEE. CDR3 length: 17 amino acids. CDR3 amino acids: CASSSLAERSSGNTIYF. The CDR3 DNA follows: TGTGCCAGCAGCTCCTTGGCCGAGAGAAGCTCTGGAAACACCATATATTTT.

The chain joins TRBV5-1 to TRBJ2-7, with D hard to call. The V end lost 6 bases, the J end lost 0 bases, and 7 bases lay between the germline ends. The CDR3 length is 12 residues. Per germline, CDR1 SGHRS and CDR2 YFSETQ. CDR3 protein: CASNLGSYEQYF. CDR3 bases: TGCGCCAGCAATCTCGGCTCCTACGAGCAGTACTTC. Looking up the rest from reference TRBV5-1 and TRBJ2-7 gives the full variable domain: KAGVTQTPRYLIKTRGQQVTLSCSPISGHRSVSWYQQTPGQGLQFLFEYFSETQRNKGNFPGRFSGRQFSNSRSEMNVSTLELGDSALYLCASNLGSYEQYFGPGTRLTVT.

This chain's CDR3 is CASSYLYEQYF. The CDR3, as DNA: TGTGCCAGCAGTTACCTATACGAGCAGTACTTC. V gene TRBV6-1 combines with J gene TRBJ2-7; D unresolved. Germline loops: CDR1 MNHNS, CDR2 SASEGT. Trimming pared 5 bases from V and 4 bases from J, leaving 6 bases between. The CDR3 loop spans 11 amino acids.